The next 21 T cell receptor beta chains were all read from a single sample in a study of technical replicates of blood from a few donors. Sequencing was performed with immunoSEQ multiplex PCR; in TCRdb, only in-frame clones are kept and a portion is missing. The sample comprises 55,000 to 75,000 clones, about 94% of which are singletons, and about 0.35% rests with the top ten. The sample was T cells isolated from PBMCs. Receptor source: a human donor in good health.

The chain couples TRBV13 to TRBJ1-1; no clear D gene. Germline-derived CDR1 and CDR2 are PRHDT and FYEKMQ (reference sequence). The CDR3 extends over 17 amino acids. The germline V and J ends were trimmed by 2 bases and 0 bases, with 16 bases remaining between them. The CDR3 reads CASSLRVAAYLNTEAFF. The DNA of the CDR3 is TGTGCCAGCAGCTTACGAGTAGCAGCGTACTTGAACACTGAAGCTTTCTTT. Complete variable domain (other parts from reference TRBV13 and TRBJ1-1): AAGVIQSPRHLIKEKRETATLKCYPIPRHDTVYWYQQGPGQDPQFLISFYEKMQSDKGSIPDRFSAQQFSDYHSELNMSSLELGDSALYFCASSLRVAAYLNTEAFFGQGTRLTVV.

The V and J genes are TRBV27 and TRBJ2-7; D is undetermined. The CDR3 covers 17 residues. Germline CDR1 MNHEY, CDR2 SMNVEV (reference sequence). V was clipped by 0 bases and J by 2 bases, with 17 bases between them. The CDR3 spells CASSLSFLLDSPYEQYF. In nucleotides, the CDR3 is TGTGCCAGCAGTTTATCTTTCTTGTTAGATTCCCCCTACGAGCAGTACTTC.

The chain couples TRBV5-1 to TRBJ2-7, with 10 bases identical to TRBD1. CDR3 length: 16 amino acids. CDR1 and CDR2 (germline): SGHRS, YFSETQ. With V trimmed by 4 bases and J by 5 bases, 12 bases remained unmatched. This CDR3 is CASSPGTGDVNNEQYF. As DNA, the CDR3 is TGCGCCAGCAGCCCGGGGACAGGGGACGTTAACAACGAGCAGTACTTC.

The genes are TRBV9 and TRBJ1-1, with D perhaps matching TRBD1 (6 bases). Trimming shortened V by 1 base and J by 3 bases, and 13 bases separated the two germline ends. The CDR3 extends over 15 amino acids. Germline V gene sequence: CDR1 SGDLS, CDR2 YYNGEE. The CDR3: CASSVNRDGDTEAFF. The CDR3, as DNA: TGTGCCAGCAGCGTAAACAGGGATGGGGACACTGAAGCTTTCTTT.

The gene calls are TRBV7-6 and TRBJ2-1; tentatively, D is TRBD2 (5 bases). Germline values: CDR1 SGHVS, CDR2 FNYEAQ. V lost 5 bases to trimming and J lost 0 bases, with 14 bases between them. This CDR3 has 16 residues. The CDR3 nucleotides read TGTGCCAGCAGCCAAGCGGCCCTTAGCTCCTACAATGAGCAGTTCTTC. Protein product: CASSQAALSSYNEQFF.

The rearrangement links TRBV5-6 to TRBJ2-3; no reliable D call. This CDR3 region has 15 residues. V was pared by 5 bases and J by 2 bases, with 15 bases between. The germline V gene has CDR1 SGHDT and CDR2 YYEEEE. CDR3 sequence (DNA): TGTGCCAGCAGACAAACCGGGTCATACACAGATACGCAGTATTTT. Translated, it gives CASRQTGSYTDTQYF.

The CDR3 region is CASSLVREGVYEQYF. DNA of the CDR3: TGTGCCAGCAGTTTGGTGAGGGAGGGAGTTTACGAGCAGTACTTC. J is TRBJ2-7 and V is TRBV27; 7 bases line up with TRBD2. This CDR3 is built from 15 residues. V shed 3 bases and J 4 bases; nucleotides not matched to a gene: 9. CDR1 and CDR2 from the germline V gene are MNHEY and SMNVEV (reference sequence).

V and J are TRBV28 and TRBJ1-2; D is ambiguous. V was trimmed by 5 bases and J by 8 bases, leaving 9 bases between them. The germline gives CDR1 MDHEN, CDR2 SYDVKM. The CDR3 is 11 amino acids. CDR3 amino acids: CASSLSGGYTF. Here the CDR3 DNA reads TGTGCCAGCAGTCTCTCGGGGGGCTACACCTTC.

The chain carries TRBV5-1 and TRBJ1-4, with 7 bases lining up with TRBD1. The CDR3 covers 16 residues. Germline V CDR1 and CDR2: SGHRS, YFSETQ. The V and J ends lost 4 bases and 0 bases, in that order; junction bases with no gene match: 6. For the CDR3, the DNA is TGCGCCAGCAGCCCGACAGGGTTTTCAACTAATGAAAAACTGTTTTTT. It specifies CASSPTGFSTNEKLFF.

CDR3 in DNA: TGTGCCAGCAGCCCAGGGCTTATGAACACTGAAGCTTTCTTT. It is translated as CASSPGLMNTEAFF. This chain connects TRBV28 to TRBJ1-1; D is possibly TRBD1 (5 bases). The length of the CDR3 is 14 residues. Deletions cut 6 bases from V and 0 bases from J, with 11 bases between. Looked up from germline, CDR1 is MDHEN and CDR2 is SYDVKM.

The CDR3 coding sequence is TGTGCCACCATTAATACTTCCTACGAGCAGTACTTC. Amino acids: CATINTSYEQYF. The V call is TRBV28, the J call TRBJ2-7; D not certain. The V end was cut by 10 bases, the J end by 1 base, with 11 bases between. From germline, CDR1 is MDHEN and CDR2 SYDVKM. The CDR3 is made up of 12 amino acids.

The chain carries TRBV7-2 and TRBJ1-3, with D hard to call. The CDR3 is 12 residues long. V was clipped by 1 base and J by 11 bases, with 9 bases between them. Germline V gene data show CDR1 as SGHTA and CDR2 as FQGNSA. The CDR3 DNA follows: TGTGCCAGCAGCTTAGATACGGTTCCCATATATTTT. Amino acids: CASSLDTVPIYF.

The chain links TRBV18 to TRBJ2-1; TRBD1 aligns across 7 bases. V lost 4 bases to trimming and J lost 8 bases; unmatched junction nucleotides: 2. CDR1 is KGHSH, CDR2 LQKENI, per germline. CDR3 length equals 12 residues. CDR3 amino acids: CASSLTGDEQFF. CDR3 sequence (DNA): TGTGCCAGCTCACTTACAGGGGATGAGCAGTTCTTC.

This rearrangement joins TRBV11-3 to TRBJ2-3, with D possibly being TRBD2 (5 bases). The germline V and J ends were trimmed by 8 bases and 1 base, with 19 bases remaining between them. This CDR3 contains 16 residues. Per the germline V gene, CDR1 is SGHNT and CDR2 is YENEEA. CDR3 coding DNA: TGTGCCAGCGCCCTTCTTGCGGGTGTAGGCACAGATACGCAGTATTTT. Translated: CASALLAGVGTDTQYF. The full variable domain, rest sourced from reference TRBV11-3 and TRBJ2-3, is EAGVVQSPRYKIIEKKQPVAFWCNPISGHNTLYWYLQNLGQGPELLIRYENEEAVDDSQLPKDRFSAERLKGVDSTLKIQPAELGDSAVYLCASALLAGVGTDTQYFGPGTRLTVL.

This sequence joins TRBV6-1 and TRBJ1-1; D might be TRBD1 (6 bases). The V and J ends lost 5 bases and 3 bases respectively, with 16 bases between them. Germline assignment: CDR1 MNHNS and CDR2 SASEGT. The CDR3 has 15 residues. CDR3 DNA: TGTGCCAGCAGTCCGGGGAGACAGGTCCACACTGAAGCTTTCTTT. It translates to CASSPGRQVHTEAFF.

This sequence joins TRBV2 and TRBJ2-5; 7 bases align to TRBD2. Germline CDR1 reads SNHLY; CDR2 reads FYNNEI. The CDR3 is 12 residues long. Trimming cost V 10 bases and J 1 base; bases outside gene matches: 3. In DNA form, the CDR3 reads TGTGCCACCCTAGCGGTCCAAGAGACCCAGTACTTC. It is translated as CATLAVQETQYF.

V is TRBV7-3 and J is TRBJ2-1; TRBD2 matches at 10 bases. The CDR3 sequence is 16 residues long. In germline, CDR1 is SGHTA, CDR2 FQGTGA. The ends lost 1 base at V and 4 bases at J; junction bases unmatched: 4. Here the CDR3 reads CASSLISGRPYNEQFF. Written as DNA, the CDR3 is TGTGCCAGCAGCTTAATTAGCGGGAGGCCTTACAATGAGCAGTTCTTC.

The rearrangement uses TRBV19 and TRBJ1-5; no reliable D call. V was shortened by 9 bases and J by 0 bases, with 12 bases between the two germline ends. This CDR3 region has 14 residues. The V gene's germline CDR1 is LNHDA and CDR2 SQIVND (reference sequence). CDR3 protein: CASQVSYSNQPQHF. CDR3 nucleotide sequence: TGTGCCAGCCAGGTATCGTATAGCAATCAGCCCCAGCATTTT.

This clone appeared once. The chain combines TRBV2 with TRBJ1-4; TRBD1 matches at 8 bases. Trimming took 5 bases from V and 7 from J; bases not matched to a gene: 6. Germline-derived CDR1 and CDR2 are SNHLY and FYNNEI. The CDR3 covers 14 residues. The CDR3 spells CASSLDREGEKLFF. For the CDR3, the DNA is TGTGCCAGCAGTTTGGACAGGGAGGGTGAAAAACTGTTTTTT.

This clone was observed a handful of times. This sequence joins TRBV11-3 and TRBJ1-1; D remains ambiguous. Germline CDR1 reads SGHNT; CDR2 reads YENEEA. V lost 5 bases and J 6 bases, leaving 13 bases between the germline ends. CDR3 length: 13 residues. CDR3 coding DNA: TGTGCCAGCAGCACCGCCCCGGGTGCTGAAGCTTTCTTT. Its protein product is CASSTAPGAEAFF. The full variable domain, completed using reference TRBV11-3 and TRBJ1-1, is EAGVVQSPRYKIIEKKQPVAFWCNPISGHNTLYWYLQNLGQGPELLIRYENEEAVDDSQLPKDRFSAERLKGVDSTLKIQPAELGDSAVYLCASSTAPGAEAFFGQGTRLTVV.

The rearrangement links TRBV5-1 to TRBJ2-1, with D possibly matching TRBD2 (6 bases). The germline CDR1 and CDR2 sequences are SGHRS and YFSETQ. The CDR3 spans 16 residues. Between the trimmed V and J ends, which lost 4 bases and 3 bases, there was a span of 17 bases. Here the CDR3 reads CASSPGDLDYYNEQFF. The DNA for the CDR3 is TGCGCCAGCAGCCCGGGGGATTTGGACTACTACAATGAGCAGTTCTTC.